The next 5 T cell receptor beta chains were all read from a single sample in a study of T cell responses to AZD1222 COVID-19 vaccine. Profiling relied on immunoSEQ multiplex PCR, and the TCRdb table lists in-frame clones only, not all of them. Altogether some 130,000 clones are present, approximately 90% being singletons, with the ten largest covering just over 2.5%. Sequencing was performed on peripheral blood, taken 28 days after the second AZD1222 dose. These receptors were collected from an adult who received the AZD1222 COVID-19 vaccine.

The rearrangement joins TRBV12-3 or TRBV12-4 to TRBJ1-1; D is undetermined. Trimming removed 5 bases at V and 5 bases at J, with 9 bases between. There are 12 residues in the CDR3. The chain's CDR3 is CASSLVRTEAFF. The CDR3 DNA is TGTGCCAGCAGTCTCGTACGAACTGAAGCTTTCTTT.

The genes are TRBV7-3 and TRBJ1-1; 9 bases fit TRBD1. The CDR3 runs 17 residues. With 1 base clipped from V and 2 bases from J, the junction kept 8 bases outside the gene matches. Per the germline V gene, CDR1 is SGHTA and CDR2 is FQGTGA. CDR3 bases: TGTGCCAGCAGCTTAAGAGGGACAGGGATCCTCAACACTGAAGCTTTCTTT. It codes for CASSLRGTGILNTEAFF.

V usage is TRBV10-3 and J usage is TRBJ1-6, with D possibly TRBD1 on 5 matching bases. The CDR3 has 14 amino acids. Germline V gene data show CDR1 as ENHRY and CDR2 as SYGVKD. Deletions cut 6 bases from V and 3 bases from J, with 9 bases between. In nucleotides, the CDR3 is TGTGCCATCAGGACAGACGACTATAATTCACCCCTCCACTTT. This codes for CAIRTDDYNSPLHF.

The CDR3 region has the DNA TGTGCCAGCAGTGACACGTGGACAGATCAGCCCCAGCATTTT. Translation gives CASSDTWTDQPQHF. The rearrangement links TRBV6-1 to TRBJ1-5; tentatively, D is TRBD1 (6 bases). CDR1 and CDR2 (germline): MNHNS, SASEGT. The CDR3 length is 14 residues. V was cut by 3 bases and J by 5 bases, with 11 bases left in between.

The CDR3 bases are TGTGCCAGCAGCCCAGACAGGGCGACACCAAATCAGCCCCAGCATTTT. Encoded protein: CASSPDRATPNQPQHF. The chain carries TRBV28 and TRBJ1-5, with 7 bases lining up with TRBD1. This CDR3 has 16 residues. Germline assignment: CDR1 MDHEN and CDR2 SYDVKM. V shed 6 bases and J 4 bases; nucleotides not matched to a gene: 12.